Many counts were recorded for the clone carrying this T cell receptor (beta chain). In the authors' workflow: The assay estimated nucleated cells by amplifying reference gene primers. The protocol was immunoSEQ multiplex PCR, while the TCRdb copy is restricted to in-frame clones and leaves out a portion. V and J calls and clone size come straight from that table; D and trimming were deduced from the DNA. The sample gives 150,000 to 250,000 clones, approximately 84% of which show up once; roughly 7% is in the top ten. V was pared by 5 bases and J by 2 bases, with 16 bases between. CDR1 is SEHNR, CDR2 FQNEAQ, per germline (reference sequence). The length of the CDR3 is 15 residues. These data belong to a study of blood T cell repertoires in COVID-19. Study-wide background: T cells, B-cell-depleted T cells, or PBMCs provided the cDNA or gDNA that served as material.

Participants spanned ages roughly 18 to 95 years and resided in roughly 22 US areas. In assigning cohorts, the study relied on participant-reported clinical history. Sample: PBMCs or T cells enriched from blood (not recorded which). The chain combines TRBV7-9 with TRBJ2-7; TRBD2 is a possible D gene (5 bases). The TCR comes from a middle-aged man who had recovered from COVID-19. The CDR3 region has the DNA TGTGCCAGCAGCCCAGCCGGGGAGCGCCCCTACGAGCAGTACTTC. Protein: CASSPAGERPYEQYF.